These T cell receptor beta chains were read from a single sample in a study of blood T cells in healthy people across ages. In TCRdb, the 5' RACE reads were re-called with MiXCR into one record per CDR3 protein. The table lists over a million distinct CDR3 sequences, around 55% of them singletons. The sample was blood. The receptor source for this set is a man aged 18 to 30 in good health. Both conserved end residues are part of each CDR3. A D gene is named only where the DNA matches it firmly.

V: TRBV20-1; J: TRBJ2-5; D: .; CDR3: CSIHRGQGNGETQYF
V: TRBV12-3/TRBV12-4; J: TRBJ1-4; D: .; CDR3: CASSPLRATNEKLFF
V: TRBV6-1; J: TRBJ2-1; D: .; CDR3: CASSPPVRTSYNEQFF
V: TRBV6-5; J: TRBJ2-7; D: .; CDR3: CASRTTRASYEQYF
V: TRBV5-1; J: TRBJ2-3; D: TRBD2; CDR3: CASSLRLAGGPRTDTQYF
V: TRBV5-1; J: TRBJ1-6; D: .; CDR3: CASSLVADHRNSPLHF
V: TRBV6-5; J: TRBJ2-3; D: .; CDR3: CASSPGGWDTQYF
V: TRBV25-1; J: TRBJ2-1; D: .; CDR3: CASSELRGRNNEQFF
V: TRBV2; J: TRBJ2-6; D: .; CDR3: CASSERGVAGANVLTF
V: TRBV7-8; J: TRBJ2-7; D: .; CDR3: CASGENYEQYF
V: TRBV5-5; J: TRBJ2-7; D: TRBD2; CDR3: CASTVGGAHEQYF
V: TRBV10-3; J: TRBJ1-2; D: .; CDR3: CAISVRALYGYTF
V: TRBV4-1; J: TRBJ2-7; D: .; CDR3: CASSQGRGGGSYEQYF